This T cell receptor beta chain was obtained from a study of blood T cell repertoires in COVID-19. Study background: The analysed material was cDNA or gDNA that came from T cells, B-cell-depleted T cells, or PBMCs.

Study processing details: By means of reference gene primer amplification, nucleated cell counts were estimated. TCRdb keeps only in-frame clones here, not all; method: immunoSEQ multiplex PCR. Clone size and V and J calls were adopted from that table, with D and trimming inferred from the DNA. Of about 120,000 clones in the sample, about 80% were seen once. From germline, CDR1 is SEHNR and CDR2 FQNEAQ (reference sequence). The CDR3 has 16 residues. J lost 1 base, V lost 4 bases, and 8 bases had no gene match. The chain is built from TRBV7-9 and TRBJ1-1; 8 nucleotides match TRBD1. This clonotype originated in a man between 70 and 80 years old with active or convalescent COVID-19. Sequenced material: peripheral blood. Here the CDR3 reads CASSSQLGQGNTEAFF. As DNA, the CDR3 is TGTGCCAGCAGCTCTCAGTTAGGACAGGGGAACACTGAAGCTTTCTTT.